The 9 T cell receptor beta chains reported below all come from one sample, sequenced in a study of T cell changes during pregnancy in multiple sclerosis. Assay: immunoSEQ multiplex PCR; the TCRdb copy retains only in-frame clones and omits some. The sample contains some 29,000 clones, about 91% of which appear only once. The specimen comprised CD8+ T cells from peripheral blood mononuclear cells, sampled before pregnancy. These receptors all come from a female donor with multiple sclerosis, enrolled in a pregnancy study.

The rearrangement links TRBV11-3 to TRBJ2-1; 9 bases are shared with TRBD2. V trimming: 5 bases; J trimming: 0 bases; junction bases outside the gene matches: 11. The length of the CDR3 is 18 residues. Germline lookup yields CDR1 SGHNT and CDR2 YENEEA. The CDR3 DNA sequence: TGTGCCAGCAGCCCAAGCGGGGGGTTCTCCAGCTCCTACAATGAGCAGTTCTTC. Translated, it gives CASSPSGGFSSSYNEQFF.

This chain joins TRBV10-1 and TRBJ1-4, with 9 positions matching TRBD1. This CDR3 has 15 amino acids. CDR1 is WNHNN, CDR2 SYGVQD, per germline (reference sequence). V was pared by 6 bases and J by 7 bases, with 9 bases of the junction left unmatched. CDR3: CASRPTGTGLEKLFF. The CDR3 DNA is TGCGCCAGCAGACCTACCGGGACAGGGCTTGAAAAACTGTTTTTT.

The rearrangement links TRBV28 to TRBJ1-1; a possible D gene is TRBD1 (5 bases). This CDR3 spans 13 amino acids. Deletions cut 5 bases from V and 6 bases from J, with 13 bases between. From germline, CDR1 is MDHEN and CDR2 SYDVKM. The chain's CDR3 is CASSIHGQPEAFF. The CDR3 DNA reads as TGTGCCAGCAGTATCCACGGACAACCTGAAGCTTTCTTT.

The CDR3 is CASSFGETGGSNEQYF. CDR3 nucleotide sequence: TGTGCCAGCAGTTTTGGGGAGACGGGAGGCAGTAACGAGCAGTACTTC. The chain combines TRBV27 with TRBJ2-7; 7 positions agree with TRBD2. The CDR3 has 16 amino acids. V was clipped by 3 bases and J by 5 bases; unmatched bases: 13. CDR1 is MNHEY and CDR2 is SMNVEV in the germline V gene (reference sequence).

The rearrangement uses TRBV4-3 and TRBJ1-1; D uncertain. The germline CDR1 and CDR2 sequences are LGHNA and YSLEER. This CDR3 spans 16 amino acids. Trimming stripped 7 bases from V and 3 bases from J, with 21 bases between. The CDR3 coding sequence is TGCGCCAGCAACTCTTTGAGGTGGGAGAGGGACACTGAAGCTTTCTTT. Its protein product is CASNSLRWERDTEAFF.

The chain employs TRBV27 and TRBJ1-2, with 8 bases that match TRBD1. Per the germline V gene, CDR1 is MNHEY and CDR2 is SMNVEV (reference sequence). The V and J ends lost 3 bases and 4 bases, in that order; junction bases with no gene match: 1. This CDR3 region has 13 residues. CDR3 nucleotide sequence: TGTGCCAGCAGTTTTACAGGGGGCTATGGCTACACCTTC. As protein: CASSFTGGYGYTF.

The chain has TRBV6-4 and TRBJ2-1, with 7 bases that match TRBD1. Unmatched junction bases numbered 5, after V lost 0 bases and J lost 6 bases. The length of the CDR3 is 15 residues. In germline, CDR1 is MRHNA, CDR2 SNTAGT. DNA of the CDR3: TGTGCCAGCAGTGACTCAGAAGACAGGGCCAATGAGCAGTTCTTC. Protein sequence: CASSDSEDRANEQFF.

The chain couples TRBV11-2 to TRBJ2-7; TRBD2 matches 8 bases. From germline, CDR1 is SGHAT and CDR2 FQNNGV. J was trimmed by 2 bases and V by 4 bases; bases with no gene match: 10. The CDR3 consists of 16 residues. Here the CDR3 reads CASSSTGTRLPYEQYF. The CDR3 nucleotides are TGTGCCAGCAGCTCTACCGGGACTAGACTTCCCTACGAGCAGTACTTC.

The chain recombines TRBV6-5 with TRBJ2-6; tentative D call: TRBD1 (5 bases). The CDR3 is made up of 15 amino acids. Trimming removed 6 bases at V and 1 base at J, with 10 bases between. Germline V gene lookup returns CDR1 MNHEY and CDR2 SVGAGI. The CDR3 here is CASRPRVSGANVLTF. The CDR3 coding sequence is TGTGCCAGCAGACCCAGGGTATCTGGGGCCAACGTCCTGACTTTC.